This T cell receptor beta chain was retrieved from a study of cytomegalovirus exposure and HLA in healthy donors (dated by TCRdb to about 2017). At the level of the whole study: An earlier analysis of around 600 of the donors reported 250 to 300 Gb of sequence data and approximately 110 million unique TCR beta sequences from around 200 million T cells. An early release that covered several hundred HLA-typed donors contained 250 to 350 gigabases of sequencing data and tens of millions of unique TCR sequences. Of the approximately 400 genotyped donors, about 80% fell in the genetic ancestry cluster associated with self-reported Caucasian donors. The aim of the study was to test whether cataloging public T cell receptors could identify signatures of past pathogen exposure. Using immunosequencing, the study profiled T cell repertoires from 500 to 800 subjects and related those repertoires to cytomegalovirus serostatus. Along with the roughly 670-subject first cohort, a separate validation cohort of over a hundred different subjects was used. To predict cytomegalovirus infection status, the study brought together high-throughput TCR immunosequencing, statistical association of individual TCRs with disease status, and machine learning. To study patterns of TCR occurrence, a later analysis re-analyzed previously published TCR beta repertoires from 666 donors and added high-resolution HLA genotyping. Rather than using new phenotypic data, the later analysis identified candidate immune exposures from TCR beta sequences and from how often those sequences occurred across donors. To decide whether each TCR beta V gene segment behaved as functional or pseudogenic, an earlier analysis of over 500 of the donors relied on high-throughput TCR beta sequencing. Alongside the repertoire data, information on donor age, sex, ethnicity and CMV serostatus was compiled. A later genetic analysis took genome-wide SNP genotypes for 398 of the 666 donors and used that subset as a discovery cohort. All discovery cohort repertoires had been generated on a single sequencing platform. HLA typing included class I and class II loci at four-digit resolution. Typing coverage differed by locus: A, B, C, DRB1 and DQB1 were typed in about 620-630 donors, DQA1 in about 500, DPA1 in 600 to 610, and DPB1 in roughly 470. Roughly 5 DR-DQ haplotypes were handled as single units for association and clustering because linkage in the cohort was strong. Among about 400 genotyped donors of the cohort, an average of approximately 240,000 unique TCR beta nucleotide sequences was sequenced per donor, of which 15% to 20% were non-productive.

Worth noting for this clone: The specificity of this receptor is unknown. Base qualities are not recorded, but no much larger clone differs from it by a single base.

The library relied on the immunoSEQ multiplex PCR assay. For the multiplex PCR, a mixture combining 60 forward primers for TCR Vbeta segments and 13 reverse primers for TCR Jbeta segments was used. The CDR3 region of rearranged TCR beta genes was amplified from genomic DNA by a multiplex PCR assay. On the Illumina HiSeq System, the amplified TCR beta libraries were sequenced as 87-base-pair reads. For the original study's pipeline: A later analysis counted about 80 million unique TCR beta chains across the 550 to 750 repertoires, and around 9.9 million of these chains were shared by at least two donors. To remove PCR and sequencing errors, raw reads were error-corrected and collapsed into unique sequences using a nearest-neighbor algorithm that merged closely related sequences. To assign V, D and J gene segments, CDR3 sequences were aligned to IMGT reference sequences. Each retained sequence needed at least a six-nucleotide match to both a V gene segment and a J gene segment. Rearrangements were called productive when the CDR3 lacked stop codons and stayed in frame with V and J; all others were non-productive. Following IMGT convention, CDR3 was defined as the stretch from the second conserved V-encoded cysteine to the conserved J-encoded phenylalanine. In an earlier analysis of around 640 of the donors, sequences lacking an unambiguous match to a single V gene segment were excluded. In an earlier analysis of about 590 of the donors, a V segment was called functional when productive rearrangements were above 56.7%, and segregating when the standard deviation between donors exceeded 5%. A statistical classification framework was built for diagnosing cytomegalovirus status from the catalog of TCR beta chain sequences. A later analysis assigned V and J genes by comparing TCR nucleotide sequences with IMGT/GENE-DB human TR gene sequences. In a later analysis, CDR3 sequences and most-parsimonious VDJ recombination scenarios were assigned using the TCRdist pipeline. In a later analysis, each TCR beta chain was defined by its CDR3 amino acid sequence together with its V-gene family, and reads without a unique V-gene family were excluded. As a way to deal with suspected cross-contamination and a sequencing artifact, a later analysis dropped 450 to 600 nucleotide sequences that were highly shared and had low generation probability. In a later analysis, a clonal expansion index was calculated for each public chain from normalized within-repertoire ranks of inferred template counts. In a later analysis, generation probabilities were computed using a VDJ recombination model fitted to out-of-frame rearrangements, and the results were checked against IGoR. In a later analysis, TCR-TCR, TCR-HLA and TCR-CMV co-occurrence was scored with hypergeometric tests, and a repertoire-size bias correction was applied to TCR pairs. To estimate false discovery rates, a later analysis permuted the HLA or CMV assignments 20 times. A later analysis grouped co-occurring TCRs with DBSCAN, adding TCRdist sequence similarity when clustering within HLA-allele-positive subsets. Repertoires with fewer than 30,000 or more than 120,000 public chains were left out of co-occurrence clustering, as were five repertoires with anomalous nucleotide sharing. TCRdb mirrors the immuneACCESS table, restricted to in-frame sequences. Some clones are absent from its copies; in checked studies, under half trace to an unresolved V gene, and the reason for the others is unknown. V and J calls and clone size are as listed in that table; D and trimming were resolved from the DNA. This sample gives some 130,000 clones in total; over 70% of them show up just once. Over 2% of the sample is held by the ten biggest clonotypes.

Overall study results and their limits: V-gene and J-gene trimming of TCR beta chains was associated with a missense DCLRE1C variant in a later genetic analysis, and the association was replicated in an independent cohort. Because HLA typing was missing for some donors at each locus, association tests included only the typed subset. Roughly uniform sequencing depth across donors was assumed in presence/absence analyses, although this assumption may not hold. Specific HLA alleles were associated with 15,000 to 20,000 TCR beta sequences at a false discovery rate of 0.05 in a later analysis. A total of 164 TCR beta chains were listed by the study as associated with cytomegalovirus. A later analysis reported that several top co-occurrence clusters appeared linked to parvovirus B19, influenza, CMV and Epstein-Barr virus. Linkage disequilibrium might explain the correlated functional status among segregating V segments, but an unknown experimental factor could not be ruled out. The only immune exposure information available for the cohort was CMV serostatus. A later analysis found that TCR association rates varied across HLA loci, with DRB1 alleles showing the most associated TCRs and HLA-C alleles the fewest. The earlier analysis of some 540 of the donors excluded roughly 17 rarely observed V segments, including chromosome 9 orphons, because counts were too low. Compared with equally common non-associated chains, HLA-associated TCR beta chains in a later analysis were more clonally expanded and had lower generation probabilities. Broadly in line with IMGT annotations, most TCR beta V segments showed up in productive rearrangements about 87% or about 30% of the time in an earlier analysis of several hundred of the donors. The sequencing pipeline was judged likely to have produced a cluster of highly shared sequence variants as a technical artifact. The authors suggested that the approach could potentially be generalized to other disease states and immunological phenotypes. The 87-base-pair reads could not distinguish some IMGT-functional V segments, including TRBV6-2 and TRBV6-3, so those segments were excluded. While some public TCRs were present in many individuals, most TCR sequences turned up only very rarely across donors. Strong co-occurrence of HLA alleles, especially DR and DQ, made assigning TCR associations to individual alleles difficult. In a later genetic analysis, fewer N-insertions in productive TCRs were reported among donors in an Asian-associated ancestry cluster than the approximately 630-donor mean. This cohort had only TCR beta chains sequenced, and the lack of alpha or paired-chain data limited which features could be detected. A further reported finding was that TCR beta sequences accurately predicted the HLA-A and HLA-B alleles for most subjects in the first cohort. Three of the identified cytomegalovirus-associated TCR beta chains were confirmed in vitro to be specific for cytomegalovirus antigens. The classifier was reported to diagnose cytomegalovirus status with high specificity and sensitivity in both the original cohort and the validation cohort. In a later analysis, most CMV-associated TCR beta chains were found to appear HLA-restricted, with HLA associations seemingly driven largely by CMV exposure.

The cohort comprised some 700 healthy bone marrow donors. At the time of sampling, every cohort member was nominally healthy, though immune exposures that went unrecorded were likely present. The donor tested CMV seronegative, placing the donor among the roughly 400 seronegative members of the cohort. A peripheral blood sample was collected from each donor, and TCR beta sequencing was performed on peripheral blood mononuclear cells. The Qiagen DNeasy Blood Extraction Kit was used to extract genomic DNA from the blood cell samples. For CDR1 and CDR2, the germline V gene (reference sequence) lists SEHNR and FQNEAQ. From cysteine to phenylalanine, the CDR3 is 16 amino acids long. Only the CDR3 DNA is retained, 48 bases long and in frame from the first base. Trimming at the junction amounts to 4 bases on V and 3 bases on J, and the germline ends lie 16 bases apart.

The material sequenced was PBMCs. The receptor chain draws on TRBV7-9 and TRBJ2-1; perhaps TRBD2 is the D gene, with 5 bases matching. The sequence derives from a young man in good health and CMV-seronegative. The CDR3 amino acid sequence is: CASSSKRVASYNEQFF. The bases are TGTGCCAGCAGCTCTAAGAGGGTAGCCAGCTACAATGAGCAGTTCTTC. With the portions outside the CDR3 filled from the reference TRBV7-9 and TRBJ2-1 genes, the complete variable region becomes DTGVSQNPRHKITKRGQNVTFRCDPISEHNRLYWYRQTLGQGPEFLTYFQNEAQLEKSRLLSDRFSAERPKGSFSTLEIQRTEQGDSAMYLCASSSKRVASYNEQFFGPGTRLTVL.